Presented here are 2 T cell receptor beta chains from one specimen sequenced in a study of T and B cells in COVID-19 patients. BIOMED2 TRB-A/B primer pools were used in multiplex TRB PCR. TCRdb reprocessed the multiplex PCR reads via MiXCR and lists one record per CDR3 protein. The sample includes thousands of distinct CDR3 sequences, 15% to 20% of them seen just once. Blood genomic DNA input for TRB amplification was roughly 220-500 ng. Sequencing used blood. Every receptor here comes from a human donor who had recovered from COVID-19.

The chain couples TRBV7-9 to TRBJ1-5; D is unresolved. Germline V gene data show CDR1 as SEHNR and CDR2 as FQNEAQ (reference sequence). V lost 4 bases to trimming and J lost 4 bases, with 20 bases between them. This CDR3 region has 17 residues. The chain's CDR3 is CASSYLTLSGINQPQHF. CDR3 coding DNA: TGTGCCAGCAGCTACCTCACCCTATCAGGAATTAATCAGCCCCAGCATTTT.

Points on this clonotype: A much larger clone is a single base away; this may be a read error. The chain joins TRBV10-3 to TRBJ1-3; maybe TRBD1 (6 bases). CDR1 ENHRY and CDR2 SYGVKD come from the germline V gene. The CDR3 runs to 16 residues. The CDR3 DNA is TGTGCCATCAGTGACCCGGGGGCTACCCCTGGAAACTCCATATATTTT. This translates into CAISDPGATPGNSIYF.